This T cell receptor beta chain derives from a study of blood T cell repertoires in COVID-19. For the study at large: T cells, B-cell-depleted T cells, or PBMCs supplied cDNA or gDNA.

Only in-frame clones appear in the TCRdb table, and some are missing; sequencing was by immunoSEQ multiplex PCR. Of more than 50,000 clones in the sample, roughly 89% were seen once. What was sequenced was peripheral blood. The sequence derives from a man in his sixties with active COVID-19.

This chain's CDR3 is CASSLAGDYPDTQYF. DNA of the CDR3: TGTGCCAGCAGTTTAGCGGGAGATTATCCAGATACGCAGTATTTT. The J gene is TRBJ2-3, the V gene TRBV28, with 7 positions matching TRBD2. The CDR3 is 15 residues long. J lost 4 bases, V lost 2 bases, and 6 bases had no gene match. CDR1 is MDHEN, CDR2 SYDVKM, per germline.